Listed here are 9 T cell receptor beta chains from one sample, sequenced in a study of T cell changes during pregnancy in multiple sclerosis. Sequencing used immunoSEQ multiplex PCR; TCRdb keeps in-frame clones, though not all of them. The sample has 80,000 to 100,000 clones; around 91% are singletons. The input for sequencing was peripheral blood, taken after pregnancy. The receptor set was obtained from a female donor in good health, enrolled as a control in a pregnancy study.

The chain is built from TRBV9 and TRBJ2-7; 7 bases line up with TRBD2. V lost 4 bases, J lost 4 bases, and 8 bases stayed unmatched. CDR1 and CDR2 (germline): SGDLS, YYNGEE. CDR3 length: 14 residues. As DNA, the CDR3 is TGTGCCAGCAGCCCCGGACTAGTAGGGTACGAGCAGTACTTC. It specifies CASSPGLVGYEQYF.

The chain has TRBV4-3 and TRBJ1-2, with a weak D call TRBD1 (5 bases). The V and J ends lost 2 bases and 3 bases respectively, with 13 bases between them. The CDR3 totals 15 residues. Germline lookup yields CDR1 LGHNA and CDR2 YSLEER. CDR3 residues: CASSQRLQGDYGYTF. In nucleotides, the CDR3 is TGCGCCAGCAGCCAAAGGCTTCAGGGTGACTATGGCTACACCTTC.

This clone was seen a single time. V usage is TRBV6-5 and J usage is TRBJ2-5, with TRBD1 matching over 9 bases. Germline V gene lookup returns CDR1 MNHEY and CDR2 SVGAGI. V lost 5 bases and J lost 6; bases outside the gene matches: 4. The CDR3 runs to 13 residues. CDR3 protein: CASSRDREQTQYF. The CDR3 bases are TGTGCCAGCAGTCGGGACAGGGAACAGACCCAGTACTTC.

The V call is TRBV7-9, the J call TRBJ2-7; 8 positions agree with TRBD1. Trimming took 4 bases from V and 1 from J; bases not matched to a gene: 6. Germline V gives CDR1 SEHNR, CDR2 FQNEAQ (reference sequence). There are 15 residues in the CDR3. The CDR3 loop is CASSSVRDRSYEQYF. CDR3 DNA sequence: TGTGCCAGCAGCTCCGTAAGGGACAGGTCCTACGAGCAGTACTTC.

This clone came up once. The chain couples TRBV7-6 to TRBJ1-1; D uncertain. V was trimmed by 4 bases and J by 7 bases, leaving 13 bases between them. Germline assignment: CDR1 SGHVS and CDR2 FNYEAQ. CDR3 length: 13 amino acids. The CDR3 sequence is CASSSGPDGEAFF. DNA of the CDR3: TGTGCCAGCAGCTCTGGGCCAGACGGTGAAGCTTTCTTT.

The rearrangement joins TRBV28 to TRBJ2-4, with TRBD2 matching 8 bases. After removal of 5 bases from V and 0 bases from J, the junction contained 15 bases not matched to a gene. The CDR3 loop spans 19 amino acids. Germline V gives CDR1 MDHEN, CDR2 SYDVKM. The CDR3 coding sequence is TGTGCCAGCAGTCCACCTTTAGCGGGGAAGTCCTTAGCCAAAAACATTCAGTACTTC. Its protein product is CASSPPLAGKSLAKNIQYF.

This chain uses TRBV6-6 with TRBJ1-4, with D unclear. Germline CDR1 reads MNHNY; CDR2 reads SVGAGI (reference sequence). The length of the CDR3 is 13 residues. Between the trimmed V and J ends, which lost 6 bases and 8 bases, there was a span of 13 bases. The CDR3 reads CASSYVRGEKLFF. Written as DNA, the CDR3 is TGTGCCAGCAGCTACGTACGAGGGGAAAAACTGTTTTTT.

The V call is TRBV30, the J call TRBJ2-2; TRBD1 is a possible D gene (6 bases). Trimming took 2 bases from V and 0 from J, leaving 10 bases between them. This CDR3 comprises 15 residues. Germline loops: CDR1 GTSNPN, CDR2 SVGIG (reference sequence). The CDR3 region is CAWSIGTPNTGELFF. The CDR3 nucleotides are TGTGCCTGGAGTATAGGGACACCGAACACCGGGGAGCTGTTTTTT.

For this clone: A read error may produce the germline difference seen at one junction end. The chain has TRBV15 and TRBJ1-2; no firm D call. The germline V gene has CDR1 LNHNV and CDR2 YYDKDF (reference sequence). The CDR3 is 14 amino acids. CDR3 residues: CATSRDLKAEGGNF. CDR3 nucleotides: TGTGCCACCAGCAGAGATCTCAAAGCGGAAGGAGGGAACTTC.